One and the same sample provided the 16 T cell receptor beta chains below, sequenced in a study of T-cell memory formation after mild COVID-19. TCRdb processed the 5' RACE reads anew with MiXCR; each CDR3 protein has one entry. The sample holds 250,000 to 300,000 distinct CDR3 sequences; roughly 16% are singletons and the top ten take around 23%. The sample comprised PBMCs or a T cell subset sorted from them (not recorded which). These receptors were collected from a man between 18 and 35 years old who had mild COVID-19 (a few samples of this study predate the infection). Cell type and time point are not known.

The chain employs TRBV9 and TRBJ2-3, with TRBD1 matching over 9 bases. The CDR3 runs 16 residues. The germline V gene encodes CDR1 SGDLS and CDR2 YYNGEE. V trimming: 0 bases; J trimming: 1 base; junction bases outside the gene matches: 3. CDR3 nucleotide sequence: TGTGCCAGCAGCGTAGGGACAGGGGTACGCACAGATACGCAGTATTTT. It specifies CASSVGTGVRTDTQYF.

The chain combines TRBV6-5 with TRBJ1-1; D may be TRBD1 (5 bases). V gave up 7 bases and J gave up 5 bases, with 8 bases separating them. This CDR3 comprises 11 residues. CDR1 is MNHEY, CDR2 SVGAGI, per germline. The CDR3: CASTGGTEAFF. In DNA, the CDR3 is TGTGCCAGCACGGGGGGGACTGAAGCTTTCTTT.

V and J are TRBV7-9 and TRBJ2-1; D is unclear. Germline loops: CDR1 SEHNR, CDR2 FQNEAQ (reference sequence). CDR3 length: 14 amino acids. V lost 3 bases, J lost 10 bases, and 16 bases lay in between. Written as DNA, the CDR3 is TGTGCCAGCAGCTTTGGGTGGTTCGGCGGAGAGCAGTTCTTC. As protein: CASSFGWFGGEQFF.

This chain links TRBV6-5 with TRBJ2-3, with 10 nucleotides matching TRBD2. CDR3 size: 14 residues. Losses at the gene ends were 2 bases for V and 8 bases for J; bases not matched to a gene: 4. Germline loops: CDR1 MNHEY, CDR2 SVGAGI. Written as DNA, the CDR3 is TGTGCCAGCAGTTACGGTTCTAGCGGGGGTACGCAGTATTTT. Its protein is CASSYGSSGGTQYF.

This clonotype was recorded many times. The chain employs TRBV5-1 and TRBJ1-5; the D is unclear. The V gene lost 0 bases and the J gene lost 7 bases, with 8 bases spanning the gap. CDR1 is SGHRS and CDR2 is YFSETQ in the germline V gene. CDR3 length: 13 residues. The CDR3: CASSLAVEQPQHF. CDR3 DNA sequence: TGCGCCAGCAGCTTGGCCGTTGAACAGCCCCAGCATTTT.

V is TRBV7-2 and J is TRBJ1-5; TRBD1 aligns across 7 bases. The CDR3 is made up of 16 amino acids. The ends lost 5 bases at V and 0 bases at J; junction bases unmatched: 7. Germline CDR1 reads SGHTA; CDR2 reads FQGNSA. The CDR3 nucleotides read TGTGCCAGCAGCCCAGGGACAGCGTATAGCAATCAGCCCCAGCATTTT. Translating gives CASSPGTAYSNQPQHF. The variable domain in full, completed from reference TRBV7-2 and TRBJ1-5, reads GAGVSQSPSNKVTEKGKDVELRCDPISGHTALYWYRQSLGQGLEFLIYFQGNSAPDKSGLPSDRFSAERTGGSVSTLTIQRTQQEDSAVYLCASSPGTAYSNQPQHFGDGTRLSIL.

This clonotype was recorded many times. Since a much larger clone is just one base distant, this may be a read error. The rearrangement uses TRBV7-3 and TRBJ2-3; D call uncertain. This CDR3 is 13 amino acids long. Looked up from germline, CDR1 is SGHTA and CDR2 is FQGTGA. Trimming took off 5 bases at V and 1 base at J, with 7 bases between the two ends. The DNA of the CDR3 is TGTGCCAGCAGCCTCTCTGGCACAGATACGCAGTATTTT. This translates into CASSLSGTDTQYF.

This clonotype was seen a handful of times. The chain carries TRBV7-2 and TRBJ2-5; TRBD1 matches at 7 bases. This CDR3 is 14 amino acids long. Germline V gene sequence: CDR1 SGHTA, CDR2 FQGNSA. V shed 5 bases, J shed 3 bases, and the junction held 6 bases outside the gene matches. CDR3 coding DNA: TGTGCCAGCAGCCAGGGACAGAGTAAAGAGACCCAGTACTTC. Encoded protein: CASSQGQSKETQYF.

This clonotype occurred many times. The V call is TRBV10-3, the J call TRBJ2-7; D is perhaps TRBD1 or TRBD2 (5 bases each). Germline V gene sequence: CDR1 ENHRY, CDR2 SYGVKD. This CDR3 has 14 residues. Trimming shortened V by 6 bases and J by 1 base, and 13 bases separated the two germline ends. The CDR3 spells CAISGAGKSYEQYF. The CDR3 bases are TGTGCCATCAGCGGGGCAGGGAAATCCTACGAGCAGTACTTC.

This clonotype was recorded a few times. V gene TRBV5-1 combines with J gene TRBJ2-1; possibly TRBD1 for D (5 bases). V was clipped by 3 bases and J by 0 bases, with 10 bases between them. CDR1 and CDR2 from the germline V gene are SGHRS and YFSETQ. The CDR3 length is 15 residues. In DNA form, the CDR3 reads TGCGCCAGCAGCTCGGACACCAGCTCCTACAATGAGCAGTTCTTC. This encodes CASSSDTSSYNEQFF.

As DNA, the CDR3 is TGTGCCAGCAGTTTGTGGATTGAAGCTTTCTTT. Encoded protein: CASSLWIEAFF. V is TRBV6-2 or TRBV6-3 and J is TRBJ1-1; no clear D gene. The V end was cut by 4 bases, the J end by 7 bases, with 7 bases between. The CDR3 length is 11 residues. CDR1 and CDR2 (germline): MNHEY, SVGEGT.

The chain links TRBV6-6 to TRBJ1-3; maybe TRBD1 (6 bases). CDR1 is MNHNY and CDR2 is SVGAGI in the germline V gene (reference sequence). The CDR3 runs 17 residues. The germline V and J ends were trimmed by 2 bases and 2 bases, with 16 bases remaining between them. For the CDR3, the DNA is TGTGCCAGCAGTTACGGGTTAGACAGGATGGCTGGAAACACCATATATTTT. Translating gives CASSYGLDRMAGNTIYF.

The V and J genes are TRBV6-2 or TRBV6-3 and TRBJ1-1, with no clear D. The CDR3 extends over 14 amino acids. Looked up from germline, CDR1 is MNHEY and CDR2 is SVGEGT. Trimming pared 4 bases from V and 4 bases from J, leaving 13 bases between. CDR3 sequence: CASSFPQVTTEAFF. DNA of the CDR3: TGTGCCAGCAGTTTCCCCCAGGTAACCACTGAAGCTTTCTTT.

This clonotype was seen only a few times. The rearrangement uses TRBV4-3 and TRBJ2-3; D is tentatively TRBD1 or TRBD2 (5 bases each). Trimming pared 0 bases from V and 3 bases from J, leaving 7 bases between. Germline CDR1 LGHNA, CDR2 YSLEER. There are 14 residues in the CDR3. The CDR3, as DNA: TGCGCCAGCAGCCAAGAGGGGGAAACAGATACGCAGTATTTT. Residues: CASSQEGETDTQYF.

The table lists this clonotype with many counts. The rearrangement links TRBV4-1 to TRBJ2-1; D is perhaps TRBD1 (6 bases). V was clipped by 6 bases and J by 4 bases, with 10 bases between them. The CDR3 runs 13 residues. The germline gives CDR1 MGHRA, CDR2 YSYEKL. The CDR3, as DNA: TGCGCCAGCAGTTATGGACAGTACAATGAGCAGTTCTTC. Translated, it gives CASSYGQYNEQFF.

This clonotype showed up just a few times. This chain uses TRBV12-3 or TRBV12-4 with TRBJ2-7; D not resolved. V shed 7 bases and J shed 1 base, with 14 bases lying between them. The CDR3 runs to 14 residues. CDR3 DNA: TGTGCCAGCATCCCTGCTGGGCAGTCCTACGAGCAGTACTTC. It codes for CASIPAGQSYEQYF.